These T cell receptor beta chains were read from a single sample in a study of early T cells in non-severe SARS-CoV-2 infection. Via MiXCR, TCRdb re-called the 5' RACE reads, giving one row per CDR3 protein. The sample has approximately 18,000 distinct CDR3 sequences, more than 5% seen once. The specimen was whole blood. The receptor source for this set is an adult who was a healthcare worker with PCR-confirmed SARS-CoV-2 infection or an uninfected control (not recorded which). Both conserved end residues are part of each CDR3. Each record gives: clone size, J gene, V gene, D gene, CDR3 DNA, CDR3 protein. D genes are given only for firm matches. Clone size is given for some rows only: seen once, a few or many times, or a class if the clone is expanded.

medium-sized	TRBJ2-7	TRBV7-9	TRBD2	TGTGCCAGCAGCTCGACTAGCGGGAGCTACGAGCAGTACTTC	CASSSTSGSYEQYF
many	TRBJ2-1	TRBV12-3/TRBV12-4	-	TGTGCCAGCAGTTTAGCGCGTGAGCAGTTCTTC	CASSLAREQFF
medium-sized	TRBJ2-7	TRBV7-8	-	TGTGCCAGCAGCTCACTAGGGGGAGTTAACGACGAGCAGTACTTC	CASSSLGGVNDEQYF
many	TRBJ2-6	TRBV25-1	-	TGTGCCAGCAGTGAACCGGGCTCTGGGGCCAACGTCCTGACTTTC	CASSEPGSGANVLTF
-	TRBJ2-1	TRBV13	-	TGTGCCAGCAGCCCCCTGAGGGCCGGCAATGAGCAGTTCTTC	CASSPLRAGNEQFF
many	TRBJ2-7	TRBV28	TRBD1	TGTGCCAGCAGACGGACAGGGAAAATCTACGAGCAGTACTTC	CASRRTGKIYEQYF
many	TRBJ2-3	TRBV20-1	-	TGCAGTGCTAAACCCCTCGTGGTAAGGCCAGATACGCAGTATTTT	CSAKPLVVRPDTQYF
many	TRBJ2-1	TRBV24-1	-	TGTGCCACCAGTGATTTGGCCGGGGCCCCCAATGAGCAGTTCTTC	CATSDLAGAPNEQFF
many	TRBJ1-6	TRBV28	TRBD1	TGTGCCAGCAGTAATGTCCAGGGGGTAATTTCACCCCTCCACTTT	CASSNVQGVISPLHF
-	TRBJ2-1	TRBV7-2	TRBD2	TGTGCCAGCCCTTTGGGAGCGGGAGGTCCCTACAATGAGCAGTTCTTC	CASPLGAGGPYNEQFF
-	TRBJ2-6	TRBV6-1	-	TGTGCCAGCAGTGCCTGGGTCCAGATTACCTTCTCTGGGGCCAACGTCCTGACTTTC	CASSAWVQITFSGANVLTF
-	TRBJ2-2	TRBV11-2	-	TGTGCCAGCAGCTTTTTGATCGGGGGCGGCACCGGGGAGCTGTTTTTT	CASSFLIGGGTGELFF
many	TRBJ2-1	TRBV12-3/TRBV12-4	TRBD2	TGTGCCAGCAGCTTAACACTAGCGCAGAACAATGAGCAGTTCTTC	CASSLTLAQNNEQFF
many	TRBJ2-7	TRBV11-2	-	TGTGCCAGCAGCTTTATCGCGACAACCGATTACGAGCAGTACTTC	CASSFIATTDYEQYF
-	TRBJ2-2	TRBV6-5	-	TGTGCCAGCACCATGCGGACACCGAACACCGGGGAGCTGTTTTTT	CASTMRTPNTGELFF
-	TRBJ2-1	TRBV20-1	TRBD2	TGCAGTGCTCCCGGGACTAGCGGGAGTTGGAGATACAATGAGCAGTTCTTC	CSAPGTSGSWRYNEQFF
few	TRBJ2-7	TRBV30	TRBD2	TGTGCCTCTAGCGGGAGTACTCTCTACGAGCAGTACTTC	CASSGSTLYEQYF
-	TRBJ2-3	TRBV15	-	TGTGCCACCAGGGATAACAGGGTTAGCACAGATACGCAGTATTTT	CATRDNRVSTDTQYF
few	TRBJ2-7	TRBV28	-	TGTGCCAGCAGTCCCCCCGGTTACTACGAGCAGTACTTC	CASSPPGYYEQYF